Below are 32 T cell receptor beta chains sequenced from a single sample in a study of T cell clones after liver transplantation. TCRdb's table, derived via immunoSEQ multiplex PCR, lists solely in-frame clones and lacks some. Found here are about 75,000 clones, more than 75% of them singletons; the top ten hold 2% to 3%. The sample here was CD4+ T cells from blood, taken before liver transplant. All receptors come from a human donor who received a liver transplant.

This chain joins TRBV5-6 and TRBJ2-7, with TRBD2 identical over 13 bases. The junction had 3 bases not matched to a gene; V was cut back by 3 bases and J by 3 bases. The CDR3 length is 15 residues. Germline V lookup: CDR1 SGHDT, CDR2 YYEEEE. The CDR3 coding sequence is TGTGCCAGCAGCTACGGACTAGCGGGGGACTACGAGCAGTACTTC. Protein product: CASSYGLAGDYEQYF.

The genes are TRBV7-2 and TRBJ1-2; tentative D call: TRBD1 (6 bases). Deletions cut 5 bases from V and 7 bases from J, with 14 bases between. Germline V gives CDR1 SGHTA, CDR2 FQGNSA. This CDR3 has 13 amino acids. CDR3 nucleotides: TGTGCCAGCAGCCGAGGGGGATTGGCTGGCTACACCTTC. Translated, it gives CASSRGGLAGYTF.

Of note for this clone: At one of its ends the junction is not consistent with the germline gene, which may arise from a read error. This chain joins TRBV15 and TRBJ2-7; D call uncertain. This CDR3 has 15 amino acids. The V gene's germline CDR1 is LNHNV and CDR2 YYDKDF (reference sequence). The CDR3 DNA sequence: TGTGCCACCAGAAGAGTGTACTACCAGTCCTACGAGCAGTACTTC. Protein: CATRRVYYQSYEQYF.

This rearrangement joins TRBV11-3 to TRBJ2-2, with TRBD2 matching over 12 bases. Germline V gene sequence: CDR1 SGHNT, CDR2 YENEEA. The CDR3 consists of 15 residues. The V gene end was trimmed by 4 bases and the J gene end by 7 bases; junction bases not matched to a gene: 4. The CDR3 region has the DNA TGTGCCAGCAGCTCGACTAGCGGGAGCCTCGGGGAGCTGTTTTTT. This encodes CASSSTSGSLGELFF.

This clone occurred a few times. The chain carries TRBV10-3 and TRBJ2-2; a weak D match, TRBD2 (6 bases). The CDR3 consists of 12 residues. Germline V CDR1 and CDR2: ENHRY, SYGVKD. V was pared by 10 bases and J by 4 bases, with 10 bases between. The DNA of the CDR3 is TGTGCCACGGCCGGGAGCACCGGGGAGCTGTTTTTT. Protein sequence: CATAGSTGELFF.

The chain carries TRBV13 and TRBJ2-5; 8 positions agree with TRBD1. CDR1 is PRHDT and CDR2 is FYEKMQ in the germline V gene (reference sequence). The V segment lost 5 bases and the J segment 4 bases; nucleotides outside the gene matches: 12. This CDR3 has 16 residues. CDR3 nucleotide sequence: TGTGCCAGCAGCACTACATCAGGGGGCTGGGGAGAGACCCAGTACTTC. Amino acid sequence: CASSTTSGGWGETQYF.

The chain carries TRBV18 and TRBJ1-1, with no clear D. The germline V gene encodes CDR1 KGHSH and CDR2 LQKENI. The CDR3 contains 13 residues. The V and J ends lost 11 bases and 3 bases respectively, with 16 bases between them. CDR3 sequence reads: CACRSSLDTEAFF. The DNA for the CDR3 is TGTGCCTGCCGGAGCTCACTGGACACTGAAGCTTTCTTT.

The chain carries TRBV7-2 and TRBJ2-7; a possible D gene is TRBD2 (5 bases). This CDR3 is built from 14 residues. The V and J ends lost 1 base and 4 bases respectively, with 11 bases between them. Germline CDR1 and CDR2: SGHTA and FQGNSA. The CDR3 DNA reads as TGTGCCAGCAGCTTAGATAGCGATCGGTACGAGCAGTACTTC. This translates into CASSLDSDRYEQYF.

The V call is TRBV25-1, the J call TRBJ2-7; TRBD1 aligns across 9 bases. The CDR3 contains 15 residues. V gave up 4 bases and J gave up 0 bases; unmatched junction bases: 4. Germline CDR1 and CDR2: MGHDK and SYGVNS. The CDR3 spells CASSATTGGSYEQYF. The DNA of the CDR3 is TGTGCCAGCAGTGCGACGACAGGGGGCTCCTACGAGCAGTACTTC.

About this clone itself: Compared with germline, one end of the junction differs, possibly owing to a read error. V gene TRBV14 combines with J gene TRBJ2-7, with no clear D. Germline V gene data show CDR1 as SGHDN and CDR2 as FVKESK. The CDR3 sequence is 12 residues long. CDR3 in DNA: TGTGCCAGCAGCCAAGGTGTAGCTCGGGTACACTTC. Translation gives CASSQGVARVHF.

The rearrangement uses TRBV25-1 and TRBJ2-5, with 7 bases fitting TRBD1. The germline gives CDR1 MGHDK, CDR2 SYGVNS. V lost 3 bases, J lost 5 bases, and 9 bases stayed unmatched. This CDR3 is 15 amino acids long. As DNA, the CDR3 is TGTGCCAGCAGTGAGACAGGGTCATATAGGGAGACCCAGTACTTC. Residues: CASSETGSYRETQYF.

The CDR3 bases are TGTGCCAGCTCGCTAAGGGGTTACGAGCAGTACTTC. Translation gives CASSLRGYEQYF. V usage is TRBV18 and J usage is TRBJ2-7; tentative D call: TRBD1 (5 bases). The germline V and J ends were trimmed by 6 bases and 4 bases, with 10 bases remaining between them. CDR3 size: 12 residues. In germline, CDR1 is KGHSH, CDR2 LQKENI.

The genes are TRBV6-5 and TRBJ2-3, with 7 bases lining up with TRBD2. The germline gives CDR1 MNHEY, CDR2 SVGAGI. This CDR3 has 13 amino acids. V lost 6 bases, J lost 1 base, and 1 base stayed unmatched. CDR3 region: CASSLAGTDTQYF. The CDR3 nucleotides read TGTGCCAGCAGCCTAGCGGGCACAGATACGCAGTATTTT.

This chain connects TRBV5-1 to TRBJ1-2; a weak D match, TRBD1 (6 bases). Germline lookup yields CDR1 SGHRS and CDR2 YFSETQ. Trimming cost V 4 bases and J 4 bases, with 14 bases left between them. There are 14 residues in the CDR3. The CDR3 protein is CASSTQQGLYGYTF. CDR3 bases: TGCGCCAGCAGCACCCAACAGGGCCTCTATGGCTACACCTTC.

This chain uses TRBV11-3 with TRBJ2-3; D is unclear. The V gene's germline CDR1 is SGHNT and CDR2 YENEEA. The CDR3 has 13 amino acids. The V and J ends lost 4 bases and 4 bases respectively, with 9 bases between them. In DNA form, the CDR3 reads TGTGCCAGCAGCTCCGAGGCCGCAGATACGCAGTATTTT. Translated, it gives CASSSEAADTQYF.

V gene TRBV28 combines with J gene TRBJ1-2, with D possibly TRBD1 on 5 matching bases. Trimming stripped 4 bases from V and 6 bases from J, with 18 bases between. In germline, CDR1 is MDHEN, CDR2 SYDVKM. CDR3 size: 15 residues. CDR3 bases: TGTGCCAGCAGTTCCCGTGGGGGGAAAGGCAATGGCTACACCTTC. It is translated as CASSSRGGKGNGYTF.

The chain links TRBV7-9 to TRBJ2-5; no clear D gene. From germline, CDR1 is SEHNR and CDR2 FQNEAQ (reference sequence). The V end lost 8 bases, the J end lost 4 bases, and 8 bases lay between the germline ends. This CDR3 contains 11 residues. The CDR3 region has the DNA TGTGCCAGCGGCCTCGGAGAGACCCAGTACTTC. Its translation is CASGLGETQYF.

Concerning this clone: Other DNA sequences in this sample translate to the same CDR3. The chain joins TRBV7-3 to TRBJ2-5, with 7 bases identical to TRBD1. Germline CDR1 reads SGHTA; CDR2 reads FQGTGA. The CDR3 has 14 amino acids. Trimming took 5 bases from V and 2 from J; bases not matched to a gene: 5. In nucleotides, the CDR3 is TGTGCCAGCAGCCCGACAGGGCTACAAGAGACCCAGTACTTC. Amino acids: CASSPTGLQETQYF.

This clone appeared once. The V gene is TRBV11-2, the J gene TRBJ1-2, with a weak D call TRBD1 (5 bases). Germline assignment: CDR1 SGHAT and CDR2 FQNNGV. The CDR3 extends over 18 amino acids. V lost 5 bases, J lost 0 bases, and 22 bases lay in between. The CDR3 reads CASSPLVGQERANYGYTF. In DNA form, the CDR3 reads TGTGCCAGCAGCCCATTAGTGGGGCAGGAGCGAGCTAACTATGGCTACACCTTC.

V usage is TRBV10-3 and J usage is TRBJ2-2; D not certain. CDR1 is ENHRY and CDR2 is SYGVKD in the germline V gene. This CDR3 is built from 15 residues. V lost 5 bases to trimming and J lost 7 bases, with 17 bases between them. The DNA of the CDR3 is TGTGCCATCAGTCCAAGACAAAGTTTCAGCGGGGAGCTGTTTTTT. Its translation is CAISPRQSFSGELFF.

This chain links TRBV7-2 with TRBJ1-1; the D is unclear. The germline CDR1 and CDR2 sequences are SGHTA and FQGNSA. CDR3 length equals 16 residues. The germline V and J ends were trimmed by 4 bases and 6 bases, with 21 bases remaining between them. The CDR3 protein is CASSSGPARGTPEAFF. As DNA, the CDR3 is TGTGCCAGCAGCTCAGGTCCGGCCCGGGGAACGCCTGAAGCTTTCTTT. Based on the CDR3 plus reference TRBV7-2 and TRBJ1-1, the full variable domain is GAGVSQSPSNKVTEKGKDVELRCDPISGHTALYWYRQSLGQGLEFLIYFQGNSAPDKSGLPSDRFSAERTGGSVSTLTIQRTQQEDSAVYLCASSSGPARGTPEAFFGQGTRLTVV.

The rearrangement links TRBV5-4 to TRBJ1-2; D might be TRBD1 (6 bases). CDR3 length: 12 residues. Germline V gene lookup returns CDR1 SGHNT and CDR2 YYREEE (reference sequence). V was pared by 10 bases and J by 0 bases, with 10 bases between. The chain's CDR3 is CAGGTTNYGYTF. The CDR3 region has the DNA TGTGCCGGAGGGACAACTAACTATGGCTACACCTTC.

The CDR3 here is CASSLSWGEQFF. CDR3 sequence (DNA): TGTGCCAGCAGCTTATCTTGGGGTGAGCAGTTCTTC. This chain links TRBV7-2 with TRBJ2-1; D is uncertain. The germline V gene has CDR1 SGHTA and CDR2 FQGNSA. The V and J ends lost 2 bases and 9 bases respectively, with 8 bases between them. The CDR3 has 12 residues.

The chain links TRBV11-2 to TRBJ2-6; D uncertain. There are 16 residues in the CDR3. Germline V lookup: CDR1 SGHAT, CDR2 FQNNGV. The germline V and J ends were trimmed by 5 bases and 4 bases, with 15 bases remaining between them. The CDR3 loop reads CASSPADASGANVLTF. The CDR3 region has the DNA TGTGCCAGCAGCCCCGCAGACGCTTCAGGGGCCAACGTCCTGACTTTC.

This chain uses TRBV5-5 with TRBJ2-7; 7 nucleotides match TRBD2. The J segment lost 5 bases and the V segment lost 2 bases, leaving 7 bases of the junction unmatched. The CDR3 totals 14 residues. Germline CDR1 reads SGHKS; CDR2 reads YYEKEE (reference sequence). The CDR3 loop is CASSLRLATHEQYF. The CDR3 DNA follows: TGTGCCAGCAGCTTAAGACTAGCTACCCACGAGCAGTACTTC.

The rearrangement joins TRBV4-2 to TRBJ2-3; 16 bases map to TRBD2. CDR1 is LGHNA and CDR2 is YNFKEQ in the germline V gene. This CDR3 is built from 21 residues. V trimming: 0 bases; J trimming: 0 bases; junction bases outside the gene matches: 9. The CDR3 loop reads CASSQDRGLAGGSYSTDTQYF. The CDR3 coding sequence is TGTGCCAGCAGCCAAGACAGGGGACTAGCGGGAGGGTCCTACAGCACAGATACGCAGTATTTT.

This clone was seen only once. The chain combines TRBV27 with TRBJ1-6; a possible D gene is TRBD1 (5 bases). The CDR3 loop spans 12 amino acids. V dropped 5 bases and J dropped 8 bases, with 7 bases sitting between them. Germline values: CDR1 MNHEY, CDR2 SMNVEV (reference sequence). The CDR3 sequence: CASSARDSPLHF. The CDR3 bases are TGTGCCAGCAGTGCCAGGGATTCACCCCTCCACTTT.

The rearrangement uses TRBV10-2 and TRBJ2-1; D is ambiguous. Germline V gives CDR1 WSHSY, CDR2 SAAADI. V lost 2 bases, J lost 2 bases, and 7 bases lay in between. The CDR3 has 14 residues. DNA of the CDR3: TGCGCCAGCAGTGAGGTGCGGACCTACAATGAGCAGTTCTTC. It specifies CASSEVRTYNEQFF.

This clone was found once. The chain uses TRBV2 and TRBJ2-4; D is uncertain. This CDR3 is 14 amino acids long. Trimming shortened V by 2 bases and J by 7 bases, and 12 bases separated the two germline ends. Per germline, CDR1 SNHLY and CDR2 FYNNEI. CDR3 sequence (DNA): TGTGCCAGCAGTGAATGGGTCGAACCTAACATTCAGTACTTC. Translated, it gives CASSEWVEPNIQYF. Full variable domain (outside the CDR3, taken from reference TRBV2 and TRBJ2-4): EPEVTQTPSHQVTQMGQEVILRCVPISNHLYFYWYRQILGQKVEFLVSFYNNEISEKSEIFDDQFSVERPDGSNFTLKIRSTKLEDSAMYFCASSEWVEPNIQYFGAGTRLSVL.

The rearrangement joins TRBV9 to TRBJ1-5; D call uncertain. Per the germline V gene, CDR1 is SGDLS and CDR2 is YYNGEE. V lost 3 bases, J lost 1 base, and 5 bases lay in between. CDR3 size: 13 residues. CDR3 residues: CASSADSNQPQHF. The CDR3 DNA sequence: TGTGCCAGCAGCGCGGACAGCAATCAGCCCCAGCATTTT.

The genes are TRBV19 and TRBJ2-7, with 7 bases lining up with TRBD1. CDR1 and CDR2 from the germline V gene are LNHDA and SQIVND (reference sequence). The ends lost 5 bases at V and 2 bases at J; junction bases unmatched: 12. CDR3 length: 16 amino acids. This CDR3 reads CASSLYPRQGTYEQYF. The CDR3 DNA follows: TGTGCCAGTAGTCTGTACCCTAGACAGGGCACCTACGAGCAGTACTTC. The full variable domain, its missing parts supplied by reference TRBV19 and TRBJ2-7, is DGGITQSPKYLFRKEGQNVTLSCEQNLNHDAMYWYRQDPGQGLRLIYYSQIVNDFQKGDIAEGYSVSREKKESFPLTVTSAQKNPTAFYLCASSLYPRQGTYEQYFGPGTRLTVT.

V gene TRBV10-2 combines with J gene TRBJ2-7; 8 nucleotides match TRBD2. V shed 3 bases, J shed 0 bases, and the junction held 1 base outside the gene matches. This CDR3 has 14 amino acids. Germline V gene data show CDR1 as WSHSY and CDR2 as SAAADI. DNA for the CDR3: TGCGCCAGCAGTGACACTAGCGGCTCCTACGAGCAGTACTTC. It translates to CASSDTSGSYEQYF.